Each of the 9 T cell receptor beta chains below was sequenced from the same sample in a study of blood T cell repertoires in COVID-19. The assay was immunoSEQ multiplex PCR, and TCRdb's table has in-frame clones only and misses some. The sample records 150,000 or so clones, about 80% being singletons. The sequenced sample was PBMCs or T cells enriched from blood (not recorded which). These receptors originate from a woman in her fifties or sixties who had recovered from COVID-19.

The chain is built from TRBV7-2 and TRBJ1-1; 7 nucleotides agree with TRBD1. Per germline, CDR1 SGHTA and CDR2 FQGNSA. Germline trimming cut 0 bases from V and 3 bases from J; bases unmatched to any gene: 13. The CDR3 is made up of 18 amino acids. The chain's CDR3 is CASSLALLFSTGHTEAFF. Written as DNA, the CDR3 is TGTGCCAGCAGCTTAGCTCTCCTCTTTTCGACAGGGCACACTGAAGCTTTCTTT. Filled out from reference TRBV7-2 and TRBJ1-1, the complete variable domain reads GAGVSQSPSNKVTEKGKDVELRCDPISGHTALYWYRQSLGQGLEFLIYFQGNSAPDKSGLPSDRFSAERTGGSVSTLTIQRTQQEDSAVYLCASSLALLFSTGHTEAFFGQGTRLTVV.

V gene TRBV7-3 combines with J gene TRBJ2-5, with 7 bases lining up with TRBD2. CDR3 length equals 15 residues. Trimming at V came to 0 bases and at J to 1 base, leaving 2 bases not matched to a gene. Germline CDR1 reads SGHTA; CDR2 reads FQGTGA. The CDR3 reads CASSLTGGPQETQYF. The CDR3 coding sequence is TGTGCCAGCAGCTTAACGGGAGGGCCCCAAGAGACCCAGTACTTC.

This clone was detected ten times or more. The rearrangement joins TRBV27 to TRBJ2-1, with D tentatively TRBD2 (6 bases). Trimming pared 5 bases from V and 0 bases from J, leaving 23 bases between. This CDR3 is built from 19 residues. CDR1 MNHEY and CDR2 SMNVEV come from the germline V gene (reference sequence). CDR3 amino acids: CASSTQFGVAVSSYNEQFF. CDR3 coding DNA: TGTGCCAGCAGTACCCAATTTGGAGTAGCGGTGAGCTCCTACAATGAGCAGTTCTTC.

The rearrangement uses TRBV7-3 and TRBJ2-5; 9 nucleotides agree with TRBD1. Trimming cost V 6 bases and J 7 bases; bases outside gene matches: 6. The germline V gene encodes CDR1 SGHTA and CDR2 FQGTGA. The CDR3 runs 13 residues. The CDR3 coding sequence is TGTGCCAGCAGTCCCGACAGGGGGGGGACCCAGTACTTC. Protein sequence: CASSPDRGGTQYF.

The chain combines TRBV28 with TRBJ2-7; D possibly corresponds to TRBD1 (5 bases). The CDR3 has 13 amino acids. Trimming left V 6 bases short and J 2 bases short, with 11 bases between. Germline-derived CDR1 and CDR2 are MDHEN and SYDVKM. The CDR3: CASRKQDPYEQYF. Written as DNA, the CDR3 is TGTGCCAGCAGGAAACAGGACCCCTACGAGCAGTACTTC.

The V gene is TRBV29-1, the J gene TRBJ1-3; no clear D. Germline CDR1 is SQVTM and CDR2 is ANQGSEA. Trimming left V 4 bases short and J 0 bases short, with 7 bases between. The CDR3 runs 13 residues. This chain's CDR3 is CSVVTYSGNTIYF. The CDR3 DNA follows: TGCAGCGTTGTTACATACTCTGGAAACACCATATATTTT.

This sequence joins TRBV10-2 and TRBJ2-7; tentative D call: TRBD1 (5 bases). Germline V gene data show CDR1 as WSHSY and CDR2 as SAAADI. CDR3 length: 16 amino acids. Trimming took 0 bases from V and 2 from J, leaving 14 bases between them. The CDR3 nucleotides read TGCGCCAGCAGTGAGTCCGGCAGGGTGCGTACCTACGAGCAGTACTTC. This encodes CASSESGRVRTYEQYF.

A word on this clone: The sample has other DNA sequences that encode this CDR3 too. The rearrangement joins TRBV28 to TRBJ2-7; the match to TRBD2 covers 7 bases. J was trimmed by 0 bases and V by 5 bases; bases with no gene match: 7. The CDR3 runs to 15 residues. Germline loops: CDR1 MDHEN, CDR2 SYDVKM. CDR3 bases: TGTGCCAGCAGTCCCTGGGGGGGTAGCTCCTACGAGCAGTACTTC. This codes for CASSPWGGSSYEQYF.

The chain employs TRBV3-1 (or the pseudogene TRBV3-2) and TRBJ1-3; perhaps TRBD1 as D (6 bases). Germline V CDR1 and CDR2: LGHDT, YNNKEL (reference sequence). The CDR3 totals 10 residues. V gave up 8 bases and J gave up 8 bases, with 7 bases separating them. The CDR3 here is CASEGDTIYF. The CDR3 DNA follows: TGTGCCAGCGAGGGGGACACCATATATTTT.